This T cell receptor (beta chain) originates from a study of patients and donors after allogeneic stem cell transplantation. A single record per CDR3 protein comes from TCRdb applying MiXCR to the RT-PCR reads. The data hold hundreds of thousands of distinct CDR3 sequences, with around 15% observed a single time. Germline V CDR1 and CDR2: KGHSH, LQKENI. CDR3 length: 14 amino acids. Trimming stripped 2 bases from V and 2 bases from J, with 7 bases between. The source is a human donor who was either an allogeneic HSCT recipient or a stem cell or donor lymphocyte infusion donor (not recorded which). It is not recorded whose cells these are; they may come from a transplant donor. The material sequenced was blood, either unsorted or a sorted T cell fraction (not recorded which). The chain recombines TRBV18 with TRBJ1-5, with D possibly TRBD1 on 6 matching bases. The CDR3 nucleotides read TGTGCCAGCTCACCATCAGGGGGCAATCAGCCCCAGCATTTT. Its translation: CASSPSGGNQPQHF.